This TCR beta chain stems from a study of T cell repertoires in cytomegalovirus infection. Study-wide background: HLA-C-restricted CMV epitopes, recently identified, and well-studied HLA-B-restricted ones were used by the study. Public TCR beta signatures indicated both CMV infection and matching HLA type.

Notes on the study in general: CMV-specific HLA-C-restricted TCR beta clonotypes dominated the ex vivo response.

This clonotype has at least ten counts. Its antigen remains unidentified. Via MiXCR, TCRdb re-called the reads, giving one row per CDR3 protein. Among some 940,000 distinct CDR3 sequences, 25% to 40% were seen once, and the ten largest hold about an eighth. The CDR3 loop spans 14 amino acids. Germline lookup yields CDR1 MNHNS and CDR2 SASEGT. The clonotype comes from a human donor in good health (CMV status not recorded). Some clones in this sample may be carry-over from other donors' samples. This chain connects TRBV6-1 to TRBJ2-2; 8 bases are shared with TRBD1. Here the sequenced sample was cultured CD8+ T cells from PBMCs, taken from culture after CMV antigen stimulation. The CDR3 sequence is CPEIGQGATGELFF. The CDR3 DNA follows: TGTCCTGAAATTGGGCAGGGGGCAACCGGGGAGCTGTTTTTT.